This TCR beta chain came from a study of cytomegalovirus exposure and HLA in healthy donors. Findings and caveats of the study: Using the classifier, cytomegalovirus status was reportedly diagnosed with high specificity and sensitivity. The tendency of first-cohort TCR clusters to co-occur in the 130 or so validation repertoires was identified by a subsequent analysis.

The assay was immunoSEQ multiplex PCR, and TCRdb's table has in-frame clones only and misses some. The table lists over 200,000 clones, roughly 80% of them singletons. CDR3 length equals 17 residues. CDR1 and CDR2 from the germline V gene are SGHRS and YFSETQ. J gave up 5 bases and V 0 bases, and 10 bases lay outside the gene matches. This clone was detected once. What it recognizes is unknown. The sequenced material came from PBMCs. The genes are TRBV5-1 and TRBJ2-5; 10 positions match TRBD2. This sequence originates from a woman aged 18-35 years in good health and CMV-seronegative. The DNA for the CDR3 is TGCGCCAGCAGCTTGGCCGGTGCTAGCGGGAGTGCGGAGACCCAGTACTTC. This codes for CASSLAGASGSAETQYF.